This T cell receptor (beta chain) came from a study of graft-versus-host responses after intestinal transplantation. The overall study: Tacrolimus plus steroids were given to all recipients for 2 to 4 years, preceded by anti-thymocyte globulin induction.

Overall study results and limits: Patients who carried graft-donor T cell macrochimerism also had high graft-versus-host to host-versus-graft clonal ratios in their allografts. Circulating GvH clones peaking coincided with falling HvG clones soon after transplant. GvH clones appeared in recipient marrow, some first in ileum or blood.

Libraries were prepared by immunoSEQ multiplex PCR; TCRdb keeps only in-frame clonotypes and omits some of them. The sample has more than 80,000 clones; 88% are singletons. Regarding this clone: The antigen is unknown.

Germline V lookup: CDR1 SGHTS, CDR2 YDEGEE. This CDR3 has 16 amino acids. The germline V and J ends were trimmed by 0 bases and 3 bases, with 15 bases remaining between them. The V call is TRBV5-8, the J call TRBJ2-5; D perhaps matches TRBD2 (5 bases). The TCR was taken from a human donor who was the organ donor for an intestinal transplant. Sequenced here: unstimulated CD4+ T cells sorted from spleen or lymph node cells, sampled before transplant. The CDR3 here is CASSLALGQTKETQYF. CDR3 DNA: TGTGCCAGCAGCTTGGCGCTCGGGCAGACTAAAGAGACCCAGTACTTC.